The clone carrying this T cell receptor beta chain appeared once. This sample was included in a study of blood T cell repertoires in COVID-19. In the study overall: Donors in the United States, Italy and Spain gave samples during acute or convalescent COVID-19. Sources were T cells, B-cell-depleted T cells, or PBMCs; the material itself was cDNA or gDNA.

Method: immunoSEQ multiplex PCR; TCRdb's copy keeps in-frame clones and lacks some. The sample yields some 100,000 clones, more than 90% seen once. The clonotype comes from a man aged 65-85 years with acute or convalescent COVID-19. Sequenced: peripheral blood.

The CDR3 protein is CASSYRQITEAFF. DNA of the CDR3: TGTGCCAGCAGTTATAGACAGATAACTGAAGCTTTCTTT. The chain couples TRBV6-2 or TRBV6-3 to TRBJ1-1; TRBD1 is a possible D gene (5 bases). Trimming cost V 3 bases and J 5 bases, with 10 bases left between them. This CDR3 spans 13 amino acids. CDR1 MNHEY and CDR2 SVGEGT come from the germline V gene.